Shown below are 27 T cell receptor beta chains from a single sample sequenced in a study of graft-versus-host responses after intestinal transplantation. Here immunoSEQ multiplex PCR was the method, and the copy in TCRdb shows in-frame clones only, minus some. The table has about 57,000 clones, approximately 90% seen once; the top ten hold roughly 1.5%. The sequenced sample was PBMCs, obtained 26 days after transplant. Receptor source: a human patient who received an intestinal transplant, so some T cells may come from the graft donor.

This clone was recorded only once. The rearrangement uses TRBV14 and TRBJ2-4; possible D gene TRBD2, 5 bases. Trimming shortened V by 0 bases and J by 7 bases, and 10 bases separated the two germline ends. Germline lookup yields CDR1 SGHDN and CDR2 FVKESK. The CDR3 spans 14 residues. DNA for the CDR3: TGTGCCAGCAGCCAAGACTCACGGAGGAACATTCAGTACTTC. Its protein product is CASSQDSRRNIQYF.

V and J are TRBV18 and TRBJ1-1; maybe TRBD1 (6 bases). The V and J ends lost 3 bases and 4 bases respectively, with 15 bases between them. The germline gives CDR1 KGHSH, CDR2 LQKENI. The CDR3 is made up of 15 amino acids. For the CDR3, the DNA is TGTGCCAGCTCACCCATGGCAGGGGAAGGCACTGAAGCTTTCTTT. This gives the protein CASSPMAGEGTEAFF.

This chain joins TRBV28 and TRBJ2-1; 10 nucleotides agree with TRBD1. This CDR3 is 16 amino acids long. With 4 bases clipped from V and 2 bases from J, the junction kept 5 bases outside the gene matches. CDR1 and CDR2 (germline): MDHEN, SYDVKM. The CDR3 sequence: CASSWATGGAYNEQFF. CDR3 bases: TGTGCCAGCAGTTGGGCGACAGGGGGCGCCTACAATGAGCAGTTCTTC.

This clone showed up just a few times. CDR3 sequence (DNA): TGTGCCAGCTCGTTATCAGGGGGTCGAAACACCATATATTTT. Encoded protein: CASSLSGGRNTIYF. The rearrangement joins TRBV18 to TRBJ1-3; TRBD1 matches at 7 bases. Germline CDR1 KGHSH, CDR2 LQKENI. With V trimmed by 6 bases and J by 5 bases, 7 bases remained unmatched. There are 14 residues in the CDR3.

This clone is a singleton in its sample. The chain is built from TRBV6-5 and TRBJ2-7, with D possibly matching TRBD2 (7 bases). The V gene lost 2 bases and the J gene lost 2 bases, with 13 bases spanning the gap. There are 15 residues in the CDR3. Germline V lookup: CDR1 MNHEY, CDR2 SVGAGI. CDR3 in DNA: TGTGCCAGCAGTTACGGTGCGGGGGCGCCCTACGAGCAGTACGTC. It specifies CASSYGAGAPYEQYV.

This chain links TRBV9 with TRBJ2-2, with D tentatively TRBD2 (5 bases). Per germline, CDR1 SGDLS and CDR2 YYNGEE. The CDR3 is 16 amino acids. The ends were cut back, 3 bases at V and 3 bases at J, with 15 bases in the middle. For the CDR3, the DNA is TGTGCCAGCAGCGAAAGGCTAGCTACATACACCGGGGAGCTGTTTTTT. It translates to CASSERLATYTGELFF.

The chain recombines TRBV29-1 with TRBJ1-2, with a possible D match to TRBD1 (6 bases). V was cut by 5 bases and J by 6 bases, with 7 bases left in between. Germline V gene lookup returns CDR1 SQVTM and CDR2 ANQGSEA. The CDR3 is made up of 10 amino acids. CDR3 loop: CSVHRDGYTF. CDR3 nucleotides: TGCAGCGTTCACAGGGATGGCTACACCTTC.

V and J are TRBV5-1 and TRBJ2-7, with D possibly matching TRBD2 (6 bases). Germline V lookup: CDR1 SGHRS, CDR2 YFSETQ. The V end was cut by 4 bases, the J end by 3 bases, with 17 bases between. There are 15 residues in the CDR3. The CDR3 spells CASSLGGSQGYEQYV. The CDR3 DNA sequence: TGCGCCAGCAGCCTGGGGGGTAGTCAGGGCTACGAGCAGTACGTC.

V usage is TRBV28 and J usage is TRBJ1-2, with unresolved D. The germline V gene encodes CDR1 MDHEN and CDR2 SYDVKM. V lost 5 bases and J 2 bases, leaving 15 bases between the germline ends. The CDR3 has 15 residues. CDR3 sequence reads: CASSQSPLLNYGYTF. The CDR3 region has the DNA TGTGCCAGCAGTCAAAGCCCCCTACTGAACTATGGCTACACCTTC.

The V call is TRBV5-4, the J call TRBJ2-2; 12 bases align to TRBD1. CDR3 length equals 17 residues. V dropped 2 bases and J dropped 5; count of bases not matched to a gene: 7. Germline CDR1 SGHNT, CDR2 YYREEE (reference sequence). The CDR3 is CASSFPGTGGGTGELFF. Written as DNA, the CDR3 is TGTGCCAGCAGCTTCCCCGGGACAGGGGGCGGGACCGGGGAGCTGTTTTTT.

The CDR3 spells CASRPGTGVYNEQFF. CDR3 sequence (DNA): TGTGCCAGCAGGCCCGGGACAGGGGTATACAATGAGCAGTTCTTC. The V call is TRBV7-8, the J call TRBJ2-1; 10 nucleotides match TRBD1. Germline-derived CDR1 and CDR2 are SGHVS and FQNEAQ. V shed 6 bases and J 4 bases; nucleotides not matched to a gene: 6. The CDR3 totals 15 residues.

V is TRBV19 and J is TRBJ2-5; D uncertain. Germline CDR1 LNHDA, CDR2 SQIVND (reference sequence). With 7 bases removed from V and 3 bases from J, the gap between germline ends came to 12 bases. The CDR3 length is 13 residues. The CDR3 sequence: CASTNSAEETQYF. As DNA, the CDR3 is TGTGCCAGTACCAACTCTGCGGAAGAGACCCAGTACTTC.

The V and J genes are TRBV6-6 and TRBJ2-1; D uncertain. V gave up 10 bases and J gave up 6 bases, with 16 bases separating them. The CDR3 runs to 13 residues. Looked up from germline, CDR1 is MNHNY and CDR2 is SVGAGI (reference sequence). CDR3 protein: CAILLPPSNEQFF. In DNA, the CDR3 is TGTGCCATTCTACTCCCTCCCTCCAATGAGCAGTTCTTC.

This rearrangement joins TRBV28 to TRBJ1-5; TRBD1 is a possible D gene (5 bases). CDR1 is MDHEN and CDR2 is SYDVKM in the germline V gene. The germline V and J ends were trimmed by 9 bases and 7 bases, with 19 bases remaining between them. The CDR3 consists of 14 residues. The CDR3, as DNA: TGTGCCAGTAATGGCGGGGCCTTGGAGCAGCCCCAGCATTTT. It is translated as CASNGGALEQPQHF.

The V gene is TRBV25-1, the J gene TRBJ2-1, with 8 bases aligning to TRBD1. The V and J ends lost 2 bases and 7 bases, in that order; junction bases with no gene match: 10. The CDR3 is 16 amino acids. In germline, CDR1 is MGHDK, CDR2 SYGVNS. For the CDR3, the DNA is TGTGCCAGCAGTGAAGCAGGTCAGGGGGCGTTAAATGAGCAGTTCTTC. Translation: CASSEAGQGALNEQFF.

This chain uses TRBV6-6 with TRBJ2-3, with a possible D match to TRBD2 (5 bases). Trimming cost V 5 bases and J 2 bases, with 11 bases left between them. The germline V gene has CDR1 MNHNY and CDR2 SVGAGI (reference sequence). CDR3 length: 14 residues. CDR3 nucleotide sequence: TGTGCCAGCAGTCCGGACTTGTCCACAGATACGCAGTATTTT. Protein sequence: CASSPDLSTDTQYF.

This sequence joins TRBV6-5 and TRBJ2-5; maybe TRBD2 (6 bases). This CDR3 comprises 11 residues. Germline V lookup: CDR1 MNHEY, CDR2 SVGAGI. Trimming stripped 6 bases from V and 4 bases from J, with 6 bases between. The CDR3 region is CASRRGETQYF. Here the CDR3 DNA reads TGTGCCAGCAGGCGGGGAGAGACCCAGTACTTC.

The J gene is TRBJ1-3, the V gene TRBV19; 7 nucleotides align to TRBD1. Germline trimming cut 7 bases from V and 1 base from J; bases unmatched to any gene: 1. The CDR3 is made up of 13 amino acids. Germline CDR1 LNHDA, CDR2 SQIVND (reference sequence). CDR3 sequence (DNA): TGTGCCAGTATGGGACAGTCTGGAAACACCATATATTTT. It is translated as CASMGQSGNTIYF.

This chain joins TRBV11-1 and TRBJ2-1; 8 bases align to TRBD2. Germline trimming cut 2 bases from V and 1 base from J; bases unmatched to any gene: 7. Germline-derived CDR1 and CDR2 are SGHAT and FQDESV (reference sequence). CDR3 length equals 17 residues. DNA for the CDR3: TGTGCCAGCAGCTTAATCAGCGGGAGCCATTCCTACAATGAGCAGTTCTTC. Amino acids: CASSLISGSHSYNEQFF.

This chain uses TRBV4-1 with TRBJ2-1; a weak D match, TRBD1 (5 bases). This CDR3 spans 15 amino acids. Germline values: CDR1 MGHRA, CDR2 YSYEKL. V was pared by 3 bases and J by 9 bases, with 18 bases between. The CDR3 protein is CASSHRDHGNPEQFF. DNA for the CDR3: TGCGCCAGCAGCCACAGGGATCATGGGAATCCTGAGCAGTTCTTC.

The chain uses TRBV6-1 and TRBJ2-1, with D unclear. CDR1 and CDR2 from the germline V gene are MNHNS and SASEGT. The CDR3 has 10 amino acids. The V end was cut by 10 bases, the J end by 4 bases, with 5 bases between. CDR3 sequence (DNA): TGTGCCATCTCGTACAATGAGCAGTTCTTC. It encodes CAISYNEQFF.

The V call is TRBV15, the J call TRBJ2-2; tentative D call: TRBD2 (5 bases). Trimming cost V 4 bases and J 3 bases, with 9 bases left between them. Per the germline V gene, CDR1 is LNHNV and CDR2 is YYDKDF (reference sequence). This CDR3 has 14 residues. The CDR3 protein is CATSIEGHTGELFF. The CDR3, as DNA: TGTGCCACCAGCATTGAGGGTCACACCGGGGAGCTGTTTTTT.

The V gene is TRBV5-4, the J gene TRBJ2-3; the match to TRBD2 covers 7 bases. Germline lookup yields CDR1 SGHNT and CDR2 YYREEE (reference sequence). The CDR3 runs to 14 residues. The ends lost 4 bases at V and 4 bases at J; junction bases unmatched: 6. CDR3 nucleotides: TGTGCCAGCAGCGGGAGGGCCGACTCAGATACGCAGTATTTT. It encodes CASSGRADSDTQYF.

The CDR3: CASSAYGIGQGGNQPQHF. As DNA, the CDR3 is TGTGCCAGCAGCGCGTATGGGATTGGACAGGGAGGCAATCAGCCCCAGCATTTT. The chain links TRBV5-4 to TRBJ1-5; 8 bases are a match to TRBD1. CDR3 length: 18 residues. CDR1 and CDR2 (germline): SGHNT, YYREEE (reference sequence). Trimming at V came to 4 bases and at J to 2 bases, leaving 14 bases not matched to a gene.

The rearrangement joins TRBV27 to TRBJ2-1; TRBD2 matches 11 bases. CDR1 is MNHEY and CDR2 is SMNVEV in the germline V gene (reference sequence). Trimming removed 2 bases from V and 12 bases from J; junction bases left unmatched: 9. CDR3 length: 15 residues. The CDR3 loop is CASSLTSGSPIWQFF. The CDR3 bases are TGTGCCAGCAGTTTAACTAGCGGGAGCCCCATCTGGCAGTTCTTC.

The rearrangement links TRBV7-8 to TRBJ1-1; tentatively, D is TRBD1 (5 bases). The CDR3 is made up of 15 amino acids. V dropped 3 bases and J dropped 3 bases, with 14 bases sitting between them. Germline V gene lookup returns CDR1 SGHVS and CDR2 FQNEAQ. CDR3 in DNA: TGTGCCAGCAGCTTGGAGAGGACACGAGACACTGAAGCTTTCTTT. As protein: CASSLERTRDTEAFF.

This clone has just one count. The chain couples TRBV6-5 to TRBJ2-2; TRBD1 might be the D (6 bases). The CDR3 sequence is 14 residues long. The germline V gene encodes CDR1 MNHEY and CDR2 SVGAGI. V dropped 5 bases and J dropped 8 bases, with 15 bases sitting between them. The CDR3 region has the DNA TGTGCCAGCAGTCGACAGGCAAGGTCGGGGGAGCTGTTTTTT. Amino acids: CASSRQARSGELFF.